The entry below describes one TCR beta chain. No antigen is known for it. The data are from a study of blood T cells in healthy people across ages. Extraction yielded at least 6 micrograms of total RNA per sample. Study-wide points: Researchers deemed the diversity estimates from one million T cells underestimates.

For the second PCR, which ran for about 7 to 11 cycles, a sample-barcoded 5' primer and a J-beta primer mix were used. A template-switch adaptor with 12 random nucleotides tagged each cDNA molecule. TCRdb used MiXCR to reprocess the 5' RACE reads, holding one entry per CDR3 protein. The table has 1.5 million or so distinct CDR3 sequences, about 43% seen once. CDR1 and CDR2 from the germline V gene are DFQATT and SNEGSKA (reference sequence). With 0 bases clipped from V and 8 bases from J, the junction kept 8 bases outside the gene matches. The CDR3 loop spans 14 amino acids. This TCR came from a woman between 18 and 29 years old in good health. Material for sequencing was blood. This chain uses TRBV20-1 with TRBJ1-2; TRBD1 matches at 8 bases. CDR3 bases: TGCAGTGCTAGAGATGGGGCAGGGGGCGAGGGCTACACCTTC. Its protein product is CSARDGAGGEGYTF.